This TCR beta chain was documented in a study of blood T cell repertoires in COVID-19 (dated by TCRdb to about 2020). With respect to the entire study: Collaborator samples came from the United States, Italy and Spain and covered acute and convalescent phases of COVID-19. The material from the prospective study consisted of cDNA or gDNA derived from T cells, B-cell-depleted T cells, or PBMCs. Deeply sampled blood TCRbeta repertoires from subjects exposed to, actively infected with, or recovered from COVID-19 were included in the dataset. The repertoires were released in a freely available public database meant as a resource for research on the immune response to SARS-CoV-2. The samples were drawn from two sources: the first 160 participants of the ongoing ImmuneRACE study, and fewer than 1,500 subjects contributed by 6 global collaborators. A de-identified subject ID, COVID-19 status, age in years and sex were almost always included in the sample metadata. Where available, HLA class I and class II types were obtained from metadata supplied by the sample provider rather than from assay-based typing. Study-wide conclusions, independent of this receptor: The quantity of clinical and demographic metadata differed by source and by participant and was supplied without curation.

Via the germline V gene (reference sequence), CDR1 is LNHDA and CDR2 SQIVND. Trimming leaves V shorter by 6 bases and J shorter by 3 bases, with the junction holding 5 bases beyond the gene matches. From its cysteine to its phenylalanine, the CDR3 spans 15 amino acids. Only the CDR3 part of the read is kept: 45 bases, read in frame from the first base. On this clone itself: Its binding antigen is unknown. Base-call qualities are not available, and no considerably larger clone is one nucleotide away.

Each collaborating institution followed its own protocols to collect whole blood in K2EDTA tubes. For TCRbeta analysis, collaborators shipped samples as frozen whole blood, isolated PBMCs, or DNA extracted from either of those sample types. TCRbeta CDR3 regions were amplified from genomic DNA by means of the immunoSEQ Assay, a bias-controlled multiplex PCR. In the paper's pipeline: The number of nucleated cells in each sample was estimated from the amplification of reference gene primers within the assay. To quantify the absolute abundance of each unique TCRbeta CDR3 rearrangement, sequence reads were collapsed and filtered. For each sample, productive Simpson clonality was calculated as the square root of Simpson's diversity index across productive rearrangements. What TCRdb holds here is the immuneACCESS table cut down to in-frame rearrangements. Part of the clones is not present; checked against another copy, under half of the missing clones reflect an unresolved V gene, and the others are unexplained. The V and J calls and clone size come from that table; D and trimming were worked out from the DNA. Present in this sample are about 140,000 clones, 76% of which were seen just once. The ten biggest clones cover more than 3.5% of the sample.

The chain was built from TRBV19 and TRBJ2-1; 10 of the junction bases match TRBD1. Sequenced sample: peripheral blood. This receptor was identified in a woman older than 75 with active or convalescent COVID-19. The CDR3 reads as follows: CASRAGTGVYNEQFF. The nucleotides read TGTGCCAGTAGGGCCGGGACAGGGGTCTACAATGAGCAGTTCTTC.